The rows below give T cell receptor beta chains drawn from one sample of a study of T cells expressing NK-cell markers. TCRdb re-called the 5' RACE reads; every CDR3 protein appears as one record, without DNA. The sample yields 140,000 or so distinct CDR3 sequences, of which the top ten take up 9.5% to 15%. The source material was blood T cells: a sorted CD56 or NKG2C T cell subset, CD4+ or CD8+ T cells, or bulk PBMC T cells (not recorded which). The receptors come from a man between 18 and 35 years old in good health. Each CDR3 is given with its conserved first and last residue.

V	length	J	CDR3
TRBV30	14	TRBJ2-6	CAWSFGSGANVLTF
TRBV10-3	13	TRBJ1-3	CAISTGFGNTIYF
TRBV20-1	14	TRBJ2-3	CSATSGIRADTQYF
TRBV5-1	16	TRBJ2-5	CASGRLAGGPGETQYF
TRBV4-3	13	TRBJ2-7	CASSRGLAGEQYF
TRBV7-2	13	TRBJ2-7	CASTKAGTYEQYF
TRBV6-5	15	TRBJ1-4	CASSYSRVRDEKLFF
TRBV12-3/TRBV12-4	12	TRBJ1-5	CASSLDTLTTHF
TRBV7-9	14	TRBJ2-3	CASSLASSTDTQYF
TRBV5-1	14	TRBJ2-4	CASSRGEAKNIQYF
TRBV4-3	15	TRBJ2-2	CASSQDPAYTGELFF
TRBV5-6	15	TRBJ1-4	CASSFTGGWNEKLFF
TRBV4-3	13	TRBJ1-6	CASSQGHETTLHF
TRBV12-3/TRBV12-4	16	TRBJ2-2	CASRHLPRVYTGELFF